Sequencing of this T cell receptor (beta chain) was carried out in a study of T cell changes during pregnancy in multiple sclerosis. Assay: immunoSEQ multiplex PCR; the TCRdb copy retains only in-frame clones and omits some. The sample includes about 72,000 clones, roughly 91% of them seen just once. The germline V gene has CDR1 SGHVS and CDR2 FQNEAQ. The CDR3 loop spans 13 amino acids. The origin of this receptor is a female donor in good health, enrolled as a control in a pregnancy study. This sample comprised peripheral blood, obtained in the third trimester of pregnancy. The V gene is TRBV7-8, the J gene TRBJ1-4, with D maybe TRBD1 (5 bases). The CDR3 loop is CASQGQSTEKLFF. CDR3 coding DNA: TGTGCGTCGCAAGGACAATCGACCGAAAAACTGTTTTTT.